This is a list of T cell receptor beta chains from one sample in a study of T cells in Graves' hyperthyroidism and ophthalmopathy. TCRdb processed the multiplex PCR reads anew with MiXCR; each CDR3 protein has one entry. The sample has 360,000 or so distinct CDR3 sequences, 15% seen once; the top ten hold about 20%. The sequencing input was blood. Receptors were obtained from a woman aged 55-75 years with Graves' ophthalmopathy. Each CDR3 is given with its conserved first and last residue. Fields, in order: J gene, V gene, CDR3 protein.

>TRBJ1-1|TRBV6-1
CAGKQNTEAFF
>TRBJ1-5|TRBV6-2/TRBV6-3
CASSPPVGGLGNQPQHF
>TRBJ2-7|TRBV20-1
CSARGVAQGAMYEQYF
>TRBJ1-2|TRBV11-2
CASSLDPNYGYTF
>TRBJ2-5|TRBV29-1
CSVAESDRIAVVETQYF
>TRBJ2-5|TRBV5-8
CASSLVLAGKETQYF
>TRBJ2-5|TRBV2
CASSELATARETQYF
>TRBJ2-7|TRBV5-8
CASSYGTGWYEQYF
>TRBJ2-4|TRBV7-3
CASSLGLEDIQYF
>TRBJ2-4|TRBV5-1
CASSLFGKKENIQYF
>TRBJ1-2|TRBV9
CASSVEQVNYGYTF
>TRBJ1-1|TRBV7-9
CASSPPPQGTEAFF
>TRBJ2-7|TRBV5-1
CASSLATTHGDEQYF
>TRBJ2-1|TRBV13
CASSYPAGLADNEQFF
>TRBJ1-3|TRBV6-1
CASCAGSGNTIYF
>TRBJ2-5|TRBV5-1
CASSLGAAVGETQYF
>TRBJ2-3|TRBV5-1
CASQSIPSTDTQYF
>TRBJ2-7|TRBV5-1
CASSPQGDYLEQYF
>TRBJ2-1|TRBV20-1
CSARGTSGRAPYNEQFF
>TRBJ1-1|TRBV6-6
CASSYVGSRDSFF
>TRBJ1-6|TRBV11-2
CASRSPGDRVSPLHF
>TRBJ1-1|TRBV19
CASSADRAGTEAFF
>TRBJ1-4|TRBV29-1
CSVRGSNEKLFF
>TRBJ2-1|TRBV6-1
CASSEAYSSYNEQFF
>TRBJ2-3|TRBV7-2
CASSLVGTSTDTQYF
>TRBJ2-2|TRBV24-1
CATSDWGRRGELFF
>TRBJ2-5|TRBV9
CASSVGGREGLETQYF
>TRBJ2-1|TRBV7-9
CASSNSDRGQLGEQFF
>TRBJ2-1|TRBV20-1
CSAVGTSGSLSYNEQFF
>TRBJ2-7|TRBV18
CASSPTGPYEQYF
>TRBJ2-7|TRBV11-2
CASSLAGDRAHEQYF
>TRBJ2-1|TRBV4-2
CASSPAGGGEQFF
>TRBJ2-7|TRBV6-5
CASIREVREVRSEQYF
>TRBJ2-1|TRBV28
CASSLVVGSYNEQFF
>TRBJ2-3|TRBV24-1
CATSEGSTDTQYF
>TRBJ1-6|TRBV20-1
CSAPDASPYSPLHF
>TRBJ1-3|TRBV5-5
CASSLEGANTIYF
>TRBJ2-7|TRBV19
CASSRKWEGRREQYF
>TRBJ2-1|TRBV11-1
CASSLGLPAYNEQFF
>TRBJ1-5|TRBV12-3/TRBV12-4
CASSPRGQLSNQPQHF
>TRBJ2-5|TRBV24-1
CATSGVGAQETQYF
>TRBJ2-2|TRBV24-1
CATSGSRDMNTGELFF
>TRBJ2-5|TRBV10-1
CASSKNLAGGETQYF
>TRBJ1-1|TRBV20-1
CSAIPGNTEAFF
>TRBJ2-2|TRBV6-1
CASRDGNTGELFF
>TRBJ2-7|TRBV20-1
CSANQGNSYEQYF